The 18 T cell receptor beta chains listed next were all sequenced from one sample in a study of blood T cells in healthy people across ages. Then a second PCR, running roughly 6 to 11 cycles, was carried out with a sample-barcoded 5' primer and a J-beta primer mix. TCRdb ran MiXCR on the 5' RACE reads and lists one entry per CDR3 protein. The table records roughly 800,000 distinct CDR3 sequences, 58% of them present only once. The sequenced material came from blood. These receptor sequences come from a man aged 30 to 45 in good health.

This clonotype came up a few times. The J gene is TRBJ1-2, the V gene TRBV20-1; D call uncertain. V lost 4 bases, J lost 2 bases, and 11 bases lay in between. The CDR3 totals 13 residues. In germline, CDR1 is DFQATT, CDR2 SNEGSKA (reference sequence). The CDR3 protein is CSATPTVNYGYTF. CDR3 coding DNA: TGCAGTGCTACCCCAACTGTGAACTATGGCTACACCTTC.

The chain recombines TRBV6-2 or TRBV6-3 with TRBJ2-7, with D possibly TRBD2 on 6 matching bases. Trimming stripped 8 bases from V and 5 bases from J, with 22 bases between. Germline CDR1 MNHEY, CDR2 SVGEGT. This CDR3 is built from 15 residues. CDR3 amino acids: CASLLSSGVTNEQYF. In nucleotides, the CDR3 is TGTGCCAGCCTGTTGAGTTCGGGAGTGACCAACGAGCAGTACTTC.

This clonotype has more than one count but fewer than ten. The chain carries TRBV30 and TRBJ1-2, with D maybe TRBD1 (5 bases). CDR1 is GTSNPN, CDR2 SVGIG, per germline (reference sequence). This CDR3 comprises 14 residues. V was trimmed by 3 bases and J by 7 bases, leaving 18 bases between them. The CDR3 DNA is TGTGCCTGGAGATCCCTAGGTAGGGACGGTGGCTACACCTTC. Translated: CAWRSLGRDGGYTF.

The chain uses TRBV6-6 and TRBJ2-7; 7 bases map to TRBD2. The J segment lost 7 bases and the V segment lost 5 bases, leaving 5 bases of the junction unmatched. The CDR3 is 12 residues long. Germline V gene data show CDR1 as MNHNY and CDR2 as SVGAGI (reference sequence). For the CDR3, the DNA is TGTGCCAGCAGTACCCTCGGGGGGGAGCAGTACTTC. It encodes CASSTLGGEQYF.

CDR3 DNA: TGTGCCAGCTCGCGAGAATATCAGCCCCAGCATTTT. It translates to CASSREYQPQHF. V gene TRBV25-1 combines with J gene TRBJ1-5; unclear D gene. Germline V gives CDR1 MGHDK, CDR2 SYGVNS. The CDR3 covers 12 residues. The V end lost 8 bases, the J end lost 5 bases, and 10 bases lay between the germline ends.

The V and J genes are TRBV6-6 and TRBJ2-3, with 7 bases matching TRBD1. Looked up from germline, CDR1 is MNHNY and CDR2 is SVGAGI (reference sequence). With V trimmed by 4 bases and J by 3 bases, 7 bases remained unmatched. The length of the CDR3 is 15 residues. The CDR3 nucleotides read TGTGCCAGCAGTTCCGGGACAGCGAATACAGATACGCAGTATTTT. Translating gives CASSSGTANTDTQYF.

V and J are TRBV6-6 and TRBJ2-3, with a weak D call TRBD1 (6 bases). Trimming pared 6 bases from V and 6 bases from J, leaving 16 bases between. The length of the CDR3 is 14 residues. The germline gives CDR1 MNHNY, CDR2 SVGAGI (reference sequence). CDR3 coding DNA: TGTGCCAGCAGGAGGACAGCCCAGGTGGATACGCAGTATTTT. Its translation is CASRRTAQVDTQYF.

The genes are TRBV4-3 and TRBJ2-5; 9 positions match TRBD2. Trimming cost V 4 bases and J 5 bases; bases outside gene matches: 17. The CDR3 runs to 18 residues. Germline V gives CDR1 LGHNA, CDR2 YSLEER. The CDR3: CASSLIGGGLAGLETQYF. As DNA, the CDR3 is TGCGCCAGCAGCCTGATAGGTGGTGGTCTAGCGGGACTTGAGACCCAGTACTTC.

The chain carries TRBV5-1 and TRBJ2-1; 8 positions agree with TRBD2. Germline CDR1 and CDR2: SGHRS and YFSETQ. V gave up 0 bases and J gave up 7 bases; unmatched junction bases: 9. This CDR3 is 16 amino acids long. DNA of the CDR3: TGCGCCAGCAGCTTGGCCCCGGGGGGGAACGCTAATGAGCAGTTCTTC. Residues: CASSLAPGGNANEQFF. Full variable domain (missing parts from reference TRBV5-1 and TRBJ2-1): KAGVTQTPRYLIKTRGQQVTLSCSPISGHRSVSWYQQTPGQGLQFLFEYFSETQRNKGNFPGRFSGRQFSNSRSEMNVSTLELGDSALYLCASSLAPGGNANEQFFGPGTRLTVL.

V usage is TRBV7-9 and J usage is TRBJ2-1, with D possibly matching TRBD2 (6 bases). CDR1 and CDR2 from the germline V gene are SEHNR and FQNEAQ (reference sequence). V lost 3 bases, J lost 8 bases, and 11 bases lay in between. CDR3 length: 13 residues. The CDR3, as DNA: TGTGCCAGCAGCTTTACTAGCAGCCATGAGCAGTTCTTC. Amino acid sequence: CASSFTSSHEQFF.

As DNA, the CDR3 is TGCGCCAGCAGCTTGTTTGTGGGGAACTACGAGCAGTACTTC. Protein: CASSLFVGNYEQYF. V and J are TRBV5-1 and TRBJ2-4; D unresolved. The DNA matches TRBJ2-7 better at its end, which makes the J call doubtful. Germline CDR1 SGHRS, CDR2 YFSETQ. This CDR3 spans 14 amino acids.

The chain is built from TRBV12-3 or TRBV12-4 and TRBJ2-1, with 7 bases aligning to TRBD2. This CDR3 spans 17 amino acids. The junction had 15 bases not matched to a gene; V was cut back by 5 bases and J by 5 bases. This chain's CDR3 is CASSGGLNSGLNNEQFF. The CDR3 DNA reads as TGTGCCAGCAGTGGGGGGTTGAATAGCGGGTTAAACAATGAGCAGTTCTTC.

The CDR3 sequence is CASSRGSDGYTF. CDR3 DNA sequence: TGTGCCAGCAGTCGAGGGAGTGATGGCTACACCTTC. V is TRBV4-2 and J is TRBJ1-2; no firm D call. The CDR3 loop spans 12 amino acids. The ends were cut back, 6 bases at V and 6 bases at J, with 11 bases in the middle. Germline lookup yields CDR1 LGHNA and CDR2 YNFKEQ.

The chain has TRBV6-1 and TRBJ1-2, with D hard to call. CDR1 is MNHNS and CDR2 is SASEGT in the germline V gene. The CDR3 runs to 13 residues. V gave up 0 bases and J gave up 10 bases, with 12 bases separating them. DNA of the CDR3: TGTGCCAGCAGTGAAGCGCCTCCAGGCCCCTACACCTTC. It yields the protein CASSEAPPGPYTF.

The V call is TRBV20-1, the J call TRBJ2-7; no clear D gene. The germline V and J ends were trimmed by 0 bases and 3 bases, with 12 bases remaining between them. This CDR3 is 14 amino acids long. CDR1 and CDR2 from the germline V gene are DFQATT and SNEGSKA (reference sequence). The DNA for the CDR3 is TGCAGTGCTAGAGATTTGCGGCAAAACTACGAGCAGTACTTC. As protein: CSARDLRQNYEQYF.

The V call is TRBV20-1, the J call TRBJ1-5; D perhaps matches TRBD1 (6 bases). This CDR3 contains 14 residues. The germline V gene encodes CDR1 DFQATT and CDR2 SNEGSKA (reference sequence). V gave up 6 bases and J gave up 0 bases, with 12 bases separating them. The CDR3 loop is CSAPTGLSNQPQHF. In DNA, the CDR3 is TGCAGTGCGCCAACAGGGCTTAGCAATCAGCCCCAGCATTTT.

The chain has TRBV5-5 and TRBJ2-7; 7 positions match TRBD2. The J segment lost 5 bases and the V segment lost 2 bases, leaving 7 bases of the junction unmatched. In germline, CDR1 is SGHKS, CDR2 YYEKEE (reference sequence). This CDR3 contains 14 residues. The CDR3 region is CASSFPGEGNEQYF. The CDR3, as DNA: TGTGCCAGCAGCTTCCCGGGGGAGGGGAACGAGCAGTACTTC.

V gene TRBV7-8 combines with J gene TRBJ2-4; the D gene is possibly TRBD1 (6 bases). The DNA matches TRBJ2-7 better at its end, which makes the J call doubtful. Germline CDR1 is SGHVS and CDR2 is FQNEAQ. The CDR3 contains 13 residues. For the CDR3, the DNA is TGTGCCAGCAGCTTGAACAGGGTTTTCGAGCAGTACTTC. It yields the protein CASSLNRVFEQYF.